A few counts support the clone carrying this T cell receptor beta chain. Its specificity is unknown. The assay was immunoSEQ multiplex PCR, and TCRdb's table has in-frame clones only and misses some. This sample has over 150,000 clones, with just under 95% found just once. This sample stems from a study of T cell responses to AZD1222 COVID-19 vaccine. Turning to the study itself: Some second doses came at about 4 weeks and others at about 12 weeks; these were pooled.

Study-level results: Just six AZD1222 recipients were seropositive at baseline. When two AZD1222 doses had been given, Spike-specific TCR breadth and depth rose. There were repertoire samples only from the period after the peak T cell response.

V was clipped by 3 bases and J by 6 bases, with 8 bases between them. This CDR3 has 11 residues. From germline, CDR1 is GTSNPN and CDR2 SVGIG (reference sequence). Here the sequenced sample was peripheral blood, taken on day 0 of AZD1222 vaccination. The chain links TRBV30 to TRBJ1-2; D unresolved. This TCR came from an adult in good health. This CDR3 reads CAWSAFNGYTF. CDR3 sequence (DNA): TGTGCCTGGAGCGCCTTTAATGGCTACACCTTC.